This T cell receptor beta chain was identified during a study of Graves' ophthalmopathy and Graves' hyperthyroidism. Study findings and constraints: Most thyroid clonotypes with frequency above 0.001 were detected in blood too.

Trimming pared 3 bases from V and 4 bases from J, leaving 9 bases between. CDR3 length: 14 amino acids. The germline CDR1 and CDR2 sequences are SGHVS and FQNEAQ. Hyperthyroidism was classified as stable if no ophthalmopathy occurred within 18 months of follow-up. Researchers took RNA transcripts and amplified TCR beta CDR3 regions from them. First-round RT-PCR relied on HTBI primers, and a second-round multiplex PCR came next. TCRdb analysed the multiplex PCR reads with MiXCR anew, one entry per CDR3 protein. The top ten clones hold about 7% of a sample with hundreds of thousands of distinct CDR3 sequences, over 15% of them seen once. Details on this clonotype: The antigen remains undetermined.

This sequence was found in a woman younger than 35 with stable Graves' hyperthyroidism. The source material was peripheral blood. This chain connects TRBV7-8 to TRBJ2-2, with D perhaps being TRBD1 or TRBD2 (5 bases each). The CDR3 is CASSLGVVTGELFF. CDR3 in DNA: TGTGCCAGCAGCTTGGGGGTAGTCACCGGGGAGCTGTTTTTT. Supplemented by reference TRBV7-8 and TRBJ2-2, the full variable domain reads GAGVSQSPRYKVAKRGQDVALRCDPISGHVSLFWYQQALGQGPEFLTYFQNEAQLDKSGLPSDRFFAERPEGSVSTLKIQRTQQEDSAVYLCASSLGVVTGELFFGEGSRLTVL.